This entry describes one T cell receptor beta chain. Time point: newly diagnosed GD, antithyroid drugs for less than 3 months. There was RNA extracted from PBMCs, and the TCR library was made from it. The sample is drawn from a study of regulatory T cells in long-lasting Graves disease. Construction of the TCR beta libraries employed iRepertoire HTBI primers in conjunction with Arm-PCR of CDR3 regions. TCRdb recomputed calls from the multiplex PCR reads with MiXCR, one row per CDR3 protein. Of 240,000 or so distinct CDR3 sequences listed, roughly 21% are singletons. The sequences come from peripheral blood mononuclear cells (PBMCs), collected at new diagnosis, from a patient treated with antithyroid drugs. The source of this sequence is a female donor with Graves disease.

The CDR3 reads CASSQVYGKSIAPLHF. CDR3 nucleotide sequence: TGCGCCAGCAGCCAAGTTTATGGGAAGTCCATCGCGCCCCTCCACTTT. This chain joins TRBV4-1 and TRBJ1-6; D ambiguous. Germline CDR1 reads MGHRA; CDR2 reads YSYEKL. V was shortened by 1 base and J by 13 bases, with 20 bases between the two germline ends. The CDR3 is made up of 16 amino acids.